Here is one TCR beta chain with its context. Repertoires were generated with immunoSEQ multiplex PCR, while TCRdb's copy carries only in-frame clones and drops some. The sample lists roughly 700,000 clones; roughly 90% were seen once. These data originate in a study of Ad26.COV2.S vaccination and SARS-CoV-2 variants. Study-wide background: The trial was COV1001 and the donor's arm was Ad26.COV2.S. Once or twice, 56 days apart, Ad26.COV2.S was delivered intramuscularly.

This CDR3 is 14 amino acids long. The germline V gene encodes CDR1 LGHDT and CDR2 YNNKEL (reference sequence). V lost 1 base and J 5 bases, leaving 8 bases between the germline ends. This sample's treatment: 15 to 20 received Ad26.COV2.S at low or high dose, single or two shots; about 5 received placebo; per-sample allocation not given. After the first vaccine or placebo injection, samples were drawn on day 63. An 18-55-year-old adult in Boston served as donor. An Ad26 vector carrying the Wuhan-strain SARS-CoV-2 spike served as the vaccine. The rearrangement links TRBV3-1 (or the pseudogene TRBV3-2) to TRBJ2-2; D not resolved. The sample here was peripheral blood, taken in a trial of Ad26.COV2.S vaccine versus placebo. This receptor was taken from a person aged 18-60 years who received the Ad26.COV2.S COVID-19 vaccine or a placebo. As DNA, the CDR3 is TGTGCCAGCAGCCAAGCTTTGGGGACCGGGGAGCTGTTTTTT. Amino acids: CASSQALGTGELFF.